This T cell receptor beta chain appears in the sequencing data of a study of T cells expressing NK-cell markers. As for the study in general: Seropositivity for HCMV was found in seven of the eight sequenced donors, with one seronegative.

For TCR beta, cDNA was produced by 5'RACE template switching with UMIs. After re-calling the 5' RACE reads, TCRdb lists one entry per CDR3 protein, DNA absent. This specimen shows over 150,000 distinct CDR3 sequences; the ten leading clones hold around a third. In germline, CDR1 is SEHNR, CDR2 FQNEAQ (reference sequence). This CDR3 region has 15 residues. Sequenced sample: blood T cells: a sorted CD56 or NKG2C T cell subset, CD4+ or CD8+ T cells, or bulk PBMC T cells (not recorded which). The receptor's source is a woman between 45 and 65 years old in good health. V usage is TRBV7-9 and J usage is TRBJ2-5; the TCRdb call, TRBD2, lacks DNA for checking. The CDR3 reads CASSRLGGLEETQYF. The whole variable domain, filled in from reference TRBV7-9 and TRBJ2-5, reads DTGVSQNPRHKITKRGQNVTFRCDPISEHNRLYWYRQTLGQGPEFLTYFQNEAQLEKSRLLSDRFSAERPKGSFSTLEIQRTEQGDSAMYLCASSRLGGLEETQYFGPGTRLLVL.